Shown below are 16 T cell receptor beta chains from a single sample sequenced in a study of T-cell reconstitution after alpha-beta-depleted transplantation in children (dated by TCRdb to the mid-2010s). The library relied on PCR. The sequencer was an Illumina HiSeq 2500. Molecular barcoding was employed in the preparation of TCR libraries, with unique molecular identifiers being used to normalize TCRbeta repertoire quantification. TCRdb itself trimmed the public reads at Q25 with fastp, ran MiXCR and retained productive beta chains. Each CDR3 protein gets just one entry, which takes the most common genes and DNA from the rows behind it. The sample data list under 450,000 distinct CDR3 sequences, and roughly 15% of these were observed just once. Around 4.5% of the sample rests with the top ten. Sequencing was performed on PBMCs, taken from the stem cell graft. The receptors stem from a human donor who donated a stem cell graft to a child with Fanconi anemia.

The chain employs TRBV10-3 and TRBJ1-2; D is undetermined. From germline, CDR1 is ENHRY and CDR2 SYGVKD. Trimming took off 4 bases at V and 0 bases at J, with 9 bases between the two ends. The CDR3 contains 14 residues. CDR3 in DNA: TGTGCCATCAGTGGAGGCGCCACTAACTATGGCTACACCTTC. Protein sequence: CAISGGATNYGYTF.

This clonotype was recorded a few times. The chain has TRBV5-1 and TRBJ2-7; 10 bases fit TRBD1. The junction had 12 bases not matched to a gene; V was cut back by 2 bases and J by 10 bases. The CDR3 has 15 amino acids. Germline values: CDR1 SGHRS, CDR2 YFSETQ. DNA for the CDR3: TGCGCCAGCAGCTTCACCGGGACAGGGGTTGAGGAACAGTACTTC. Translating gives CASSFTGTGVEEQYF.

To note about this clonotype: This may arise from a read error, as a much more abundant clone is one base away. This CDR3 is missing its conserved last phenylalanine or tryptophan, likely due to a read error. The V gene is TRBV12-3 or TRBV12-4, the J gene TRBJ1-5, with unresolved D. Trimming shortened V by 5 bases and J by 7 bases, and 12 bases separated the two germline ends. The CDR3 is 13 amino acids. The CDR3 reads CASSPNNGQPQHC. The CDR3 nucleotides read TGTGCCAGCAGTCCCAACAACGGGCAGCCCCAGCATTGT.

The sample holds a few counts of this clonotype. The chain combines TRBV12-3 or TRBV12-4 with TRBJ2-1; either TRBD1 or TRBD2 may fit D (5 bases each). The V gene lost 10 bases and the J gene lost 9 bases, with 16 bases spanning the gap. The CDR3 is 12 residues long. This CDR3 is CATGKGLGEQFF. CDR3 in DNA: TGTGCCACGGGAAAGGGGCTCGGTGAGCAGTTCTTC.

The sample holds many counts of this clonotype. V is TRBV5-1 and J is TRBJ2-3; TRBD1 is a possible D gene (6 bases). Germline lookup yields CDR1 SGHRS and CDR2 YFSETQ. The CDR3 is made up of 16 amino acids. Between the trimmed V and J ends, which lost 0 bases and 2 bases, there was a span of 13 bases. CDR3 DNA sequence: TGCGCCAGCAGCTTGGGCCCAGGGGCCTTCACAGATACGCAGTATTTT. This codes for CASSLGPGAFTDTQYF. The whole variable domain, remainder taken from reference TRBV5-1 and TRBJ2-3, is KAGVTQTPRYLIKTRGQQVTLSCSPISGHRSVSWYQQTPGQGLQFLFEYFSETQRNKGNFPGRFSGRQFSNSRSEMNVSTLELGDSALYLCASSLGPGAFTDTQYFGPGTRLTVL.

The genes are TRBV5-1 and TRBJ1-1, with 7 bases lining up with TRBD1. This CDR3 has 15 amino acids. Germline values: CDR1 SGHRS, CDR2 YFSETQ. The V gene end was trimmed by 4 bases and the J gene end by 3 bases; junction bases not matched to a gene: 9. The CDR3 reads CASSQRTGQDTEAFF. The CDR3 DNA reads TGCGCCAGCAGCCAACGGACAGGACAAGACACTGAAGCTTTCTTT.

In its sample, this clonotype was seen a few times. This rearrangement joins TRBV6-1 to TRBJ1-2; perhaps TRBD1 as D (5 bases). The CDR3 is made up of 13 amino acids. With 6 bases removed from V and 4 bases from J, the gap between germline ends came to 12 bases. Germline CDR1 reads MNHNS; CDR2 reads SASEGT. The CDR3 here is CASRPTVSYGYTF. The CDR3 DNA reads TGTGCCAGCAGACCGACAGTGTCCTATGGCTACACCTTC.

This clonotype showed up many times. V usage is TRBV11-2 and J usage is TRBJ2-3, with 11 bases lining up with TRBD2. The V and J ends lost 5 bases and 0 bases, in that order; junction bases with no gene match: 10. CDR3 length: 18 residues. Germline CDR1 is SGHAT and CDR2 is FQNNGV. The CDR3 loop is CASSPKKASGGSTDTQYF. CDR3 bases: TGTGCCAGCAGCCCTAAAAAGGCTAGCGGGGGGAGCACAGATACGCAGTATTTT.

This clonotype was seen many times. This chain uses TRBV7-2 with TRBJ2-3; 7 nucleotides align to TRBD2. Trimming at V came to 2 bases and at J to 2 bases, leaving 7 bases not matched to a gene. This CDR3 contains 16 residues. Germline V gene sequence: CDR1 SGHTA, CDR2 FQGNSA. The CDR3 DNA follows: TGTGCCAGCAGCTTACGGTCTAGCGGCGCCACAGATACGCAGTATTTT. Its protein is CASSLRSSGATDTQYF.

This clonotype was observed a handful of times. J is TRBJ1-4 and V is TRBV3-1; D not resolved. V was trimmed by 7 bases and J by 2 bases, leaving 8 bases between them. Germline values: CDR1 LGHDT, CDR2 YNNKEL (reference sequence). The CDR3 is 13 amino acids. DNA of the CDR3: TGTGCCAGCAAGACCAACACTAATGAAAAACTGTTTTTT. Encoded protein: CASKTNTNEKLFF.

This clonotype was counted many times. This rearrangement joins TRBV12-3 or TRBV12-4 to TRBJ1-5; 8 bases match TRBD1. Losses at the gene ends were 6 bases for V and 9 bases for J; bases not matched to a gene: 7. The CDR3 has 13 amino acids. The CDR3 loop is CASRRTGRGPQHF. The CDR3 nucleotides are TGTGCCAGCAGGAGGACAGGGCGGGGGCCCCAGCATTTT.

The CDR3 is CASTYSDSSAYGYTF. The CDR3 coding sequence is TGTGCCAGCACGTACTCGGACAGTTCCGCCTATGGCTACACCTTC. The chain is built from TRBV9 and TRBJ1-2; possible D gene TRBD1, 6 bases. The CDR3 extends over 15 amino acids. Between the trimmed V and J ends, which lost 6 bases and 4 bases, there was a span of 19 bases. Germline CDR1 reads SGDLS; CDR2 reads YYNGEE.

The chain employs TRBV5-1 and TRBJ1-5; D might be TRBD1 (5 bases). The germline V gene encodes CDR1 SGHRS and CDR2 YFSETQ. The CDR3 is 14 residues long. Deletions cut 4 bases from V and 6 bases from J, with 14 bases between. CDR3 sequence: CASSPLGQFQPQHF. The CDR3 bases are TGCGCCAGCAGCCCACTGGGGCAGTTTCAGCCCCAGCATTTT.

This clonotype was counted many times. The chain uses TRBV13 and TRBJ1-1; 9 bases align to TRBD1. V lost 5 bases and J lost 4; bases outside the gene matches: 8. CDR3 length equals 15 residues. CDR1 and CDR2 (germline): PRHDT, FYEKMQ (reference sequence). This CDR3 is CASSPLGTGSTEAFF. As DNA, the CDR3 is TGTGCCAGCAGCCCCCTTGGGACAGGGAGCACTGAAGCTTTCTTT.

This clonotype was seen a few times. The chain couples TRBV5-6 to TRBJ1-1; D gene uncertain. The germline gives CDR1 SGHDT, CDR2 YYEEEE. V was shortened by 2 bases and J by 0 bases, with 8 bases between the two germline ends. This CDR3 spans 14 amino acids. The CDR3 reads CASSFRVMNTEAFF. In DNA form, the CDR3 reads TGTGCCAGCAGCTTTAGAGTAATGAACACTGAAGCTTTCTTT.

The J gene is TRBJ2-5, the V gene TRBV6-1, with D possibly TRBD2 on 6 matching bases. Trimming left V 7 bases short and J 4 bases short, with 16 bases between. This CDR3 is 14 amino acids long. Germline CDR1 MNHNS, CDR2 SASEGT. The CDR3 protein is CASKPPGRAETQYF. For the CDR3, the DNA is TGTGCCAGCAAGCCCCCCGGGAGAGCAGAGACCCAGTACTTC.